This TCR beta chain was found in a study of memory CD8 T cells in hepatitis C reinfection. Across the study: After reinfection, a couple of primary-infection resolvers became chronically infected.

Time point of the sample: peak reinfection, 3 to 8 weeks after reinfection detection. TCR sequencing was done directly ex vivo on sorted cells, without expansion in vitro. The Montreal HEPCO cohort supplied donors who inject drugs. V was clipped by 3 bases and J by 1 base; unmatched bases: 7. Germline loops: CDR1 SQVTM, CDR2 ANQGSEA. The CDR3 is 16 amino acids. The assay was immunoSEQ multiplex PCR, and TCRdb's table has in-frame clones only and misses some. The data hold about 47,000 clones, with 88% observed a single time. V and J are TRBV29-1 and TRBJ2-3; 10 bases agree with TRBD1. This TCR was sampled from a man aged 18 to 35 with hepatitis C virus infection. Sequenced input: naive CD8+ T cells sorted from blood. The CDR3 loop is CSVDGTGDAGTDTQYF. The CDR3 coding sequence is TGCAGCGTTGATGGGACAGGGGATGCGGGCACAGATACGCAGTATTTT.